Sequencing of this T cell receptor beta chain was carried out in a study of shared T cell receptors in the human thymus. The CDR3 runs 16 residues. Trimming stripped 5 bases from V and 4 bases from J, with 20 bases between. CDR1 and CDR2 (germline): LNHDA, SQIVND (reference sequence). The method was immunoSEQ multiplex PCR; TCRdb's version includes in-frame clones alone and lacks a portion of them. Among hundreds of thousands of clones listed, roughly 88% were seen once. These same records also appear under a second study, on human thymus T cells. That work contributes: The source of the thymus tissue was resections taken during corrective heart surgery. Unrelated people showed highly overlapping thymic repertoires, related research reported.

Sequencing input: thymocytes. The J gene is TRBJ1-2, the V gene TRBV19; D possibly corresponds to TRBD1 (6 bases). The receptor's source is a girl under three years old with a congenital heart defect. As DNA, the CDR3 is TGTGCCAGTAGTTCACACCCGGGACACTCGAGCTATGGCTACACCTTC. Protein: CASSSHPGHSSYGYTF.